This T cell receptor beta chain was retrieved from a study of blood T cell repertoires in COVID-19. This clone was counted only a few times. Trimming removed 2 bases from V and 10 bases from J; junction bases left unmatched: 8. Germline V gene lookup returns CDR1 SGHAT and CDR2 FQNNGV. The CDR3 is made up of 15 amino acids. Original methodology: Reference gene primer amplification in the assay estimated nucleated cell counts. Method: immunoSEQ multiplex PCR; TCRdb's copy keeps in-frame clones and lacks some. That table furnishes V, J and clone size, whereas the DNA furnished D and trimming. The table records roughly 100,000 clones, around 80% of them present only once.

This clonotype was obtained from a human donor in a cohort sampled during active COVID-19. V usage is TRBV11-2 and J usage is TRBJ2-1; 10 bases agree with TRBD2. Source material: peripheral blood. The CDR3 reads CASSLQAGGPQEQFF. CDR3 sequence (DNA): TGTGCCAGCAGCTTACAAGCGGGAGGGCCTCAGGAGCAGTTCTTC.